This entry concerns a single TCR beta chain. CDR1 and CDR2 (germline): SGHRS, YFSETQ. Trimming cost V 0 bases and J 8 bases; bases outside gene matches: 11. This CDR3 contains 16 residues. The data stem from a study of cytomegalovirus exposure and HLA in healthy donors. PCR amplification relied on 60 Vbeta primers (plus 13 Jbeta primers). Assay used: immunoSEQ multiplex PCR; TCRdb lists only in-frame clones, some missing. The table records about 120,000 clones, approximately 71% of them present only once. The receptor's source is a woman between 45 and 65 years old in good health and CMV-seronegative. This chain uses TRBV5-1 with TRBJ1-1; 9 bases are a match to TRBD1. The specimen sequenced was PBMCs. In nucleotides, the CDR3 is TGCGCCAGCAGCTTGGGGGGACAGGGAGAGCTGGGGGAAGCTTTCTTT. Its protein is CASSLGGQGELGEAFF.